This record concerns one TCR beta chain sequence. The antigen remains undetermined. This PCR relied on a set of 60 Vbeta primers and 13 Jbeta primers. The data were produced by immunoSEQ multiplex PCR, yet TCRdb's version contains in-frame clones alone and is incomplete. The sample lists about 160,000 clones, around 70% occurring once. This CDR3 spans 12 amino acids. V was pared by 10 bases and J by 7 bases, with 6 bases of the junction left unmatched. Germline loops: CDR1 MNHNS, CDR2 SASEGT. The data derive from a study of cytomegalovirus exposure and HLA in healthy donors. The study's findings and limits: The investigators catalogued 160 or so TCR beta chains as cytomegalovirus-associated.

The source material was PBMCs. The sequence was obtained from a man aged 18 to 35 in good health and CMV-seropositive. The rearrangement joins TRBV6-1 to TRBJ2-7; 11 nucleotides match TRBD2. The CDR3 DNA sequence: TGTGCCACCTTCCGACTAGCGGGGGAGCAGTACGTC. It encodes CATFRLAGEQYV.